The rows below give T cell receptor beta chains drawn from one sample of a study of blood T cell repertoires in COVID-19. Using immunoSEQ multiplex PCR, the repertoire was profiled, and TCRdb retains in-frame clones only, with some absent. Of about 160,000 clones in the sample, roughly 84% were seen once. Sequencing was carried out using PBMCs or T cells enriched from blood (not recorded which). Every receptor here comes from a man in his sixties who had recovered from COVID-19. CDR3s include the opening cysteine and the closing phenylalanine or tryptophan. D genes are given only for firm matches. Rows give clone size only sometimes, using once, few, many, or a class for an expanded clone.

size	V	D	J	DNA	CDR3
NA	TRBV7-2	NA	TRBJ1-1	TGTGCCAGCAGCCAGGGAGGCGGCACTGAAGCTTTCTTT	CASSQGGGTEAFF
NA	TRBV2	TRBD1	TRBJ2-3	TGTGCCAGCAGGGGACAGGATACGCAGTATTTT	CASRGQDTQYF
once	TRBV14	NA	TRBJ2-3	TGTGCCAGCAGCCAAGATTTCTGGACTATGGGATCGGATACGCAGTATTTT	CASSQDFWTMGSDTQYF
NA	TRBV7-2	NA	TRBJ1-2	TGTGCCAGCAGCCCAGGGGTTCGCTATGGCTACACCTTC	CASSPGVRYGYTF
NA	TRBV7-9	NA	TRBJ1-1	TGTGCCAGCAGCCCCTCTAAGGGGTCCTTTGCCACTGAAGCTTTCTTT	CASSPSKGSFATEAFF
NA	TRBV7-4	TRBD1	TRBJ1-6	TGTGCCAGCGGATCAAACAGGGGGTATTCACCCCTCCACTTT	CASGSNRGYSPLHF
NA	TRBV4-1	NA	TRBJ2-5	TGCGCCAGCAGCCAAGGGGGGTTAGGCCCTAGGGGGGAGACCCAGTACTTC	CASSQGGLGPRGETQYF
NA	TRBV5-5	NA	TRBJ1-4	TGTGCCAGCAGCCTCACCTATGCAACTAATGAAAAACTGTTTTTT	CASSLTYATNEKLFF
NA	TRBV24-1	NA	TRBJ1-6	TGTGCCACCAGTGACTCAGGACTGCCTAGCTCCTATAATTCACCCCTCCACTTT	CATSDSGLPSSYNSPLHF
once	TRBV5-5	TRBD1	TRBJ1-2	TGTGCCAGCAGCTTTACAGGGGGCAATGGCTACACCTTC	CASSFTGGNGYTF
few	TRBV27	TRBD1	TRBJ2-5	TGTGCCAGCACTCCGGAGGCTACAGGGGGCGCGGAGACCCAGTACTTC	CASTPEATGGAETQYF
NA	TRBV14	NA	TRBJ2-6	TGTGCCAGCAGCCCCTTGGAGGGTAGCTCTGGGGCCAACGTCCTGACTTTC	CASSPLEGSSGANVLTF
NA	TRBV28	TRBD2	TRBJ2-5	TGTGCCACGGAGCAGCGGGGGTTTTTCGGAGAGACCCAGTACTTC	CATEQRGFFGETQYF
NA	TRBV3-1/TRBV3-2	NA	TRBJ1-3	TGTGCCAGCAGCCCAGGGGCTTTAGGAAACACCATATATTTT	CASSPGALGNTIYF
NA	TRBV18	TRBD2	TRBJ2-7	TGTGCCAGCTCACCCACCGGGACTAGGGGCATCTACGAGCAGTACTTC	CASSPTGTRGIYEQYF
NA	TRBV3-1/TRBV3-2	NA	TRBJ2-5	TGTGCCAGCAGCCAAGATCGTGGGCAGGGGAGAGAGACCCAGTACTTC	CASSQDRGQGRETQYF
many	TRBV6-5	TRBD1	TRBJ2-5	TGTGCCAGCAGGATCGGGACAGTACAAGAGACCCAGTACTTC	CASRIGTVQETQYF
NA	TRBV5-4	TRBD1	TRBJ2-2	TGTGCCAGCAGCGCCCGGACAGGGGTCGGCACCGGGGAGCTGTTTTTT	CASSARTGVGTGELFF
NA	TRBV24-1	TRBD1	TRBJ2-3	TGTGCCACCGGGGGAGACAGGGGGCTACTAGATACGCAGTATTTT	CATGGDRGLLDTQYF
NA	TRBV18	NA	TRBJ1-1	TGTGCCAGCTCACCAGGGGCGGGGGCTAGCACTGAAGCTTTCTTT	CASSPGAGASTEAFF
NA	TRBV11-2	NA	TRBJ2-2	TGTGCCAGCAGCTTGGGGACAACAACCGGGGAGCTGTTTTTT	CASSLGTTTGELFF
NA	TRBV19	TRBD1	TRBJ1-1	TGTGCCAGTAGTCTCGGGACAGCGAACACTGAAGCTTTCTTT	CASSLGTANTEAFF